Listed below are T cell receptor beta chains from one sample, sequenced in a study of cytomegalovirus exposure and HLA in healthy donors. TCRdb keeps only in-frame clones here, not all; method: immunoSEQ multiplex PCR. The table records about 150,000 clones, approximately 78% of them present only once. Specimen: PBMCs. Receptors originate from a woman between 50 and 59 years old in good health and CMV-seropositive. Both conserved end residues are part of each CDR3. A D gene is named only where the DNA matches it firmly. Size values are once, few and many counts, or a class for expanded clones, and some rows have none.

.	TRBV7-6	.	17	TRBJ2-3	TGTGCCAGCAGCAAGACCGGGCCGGGCAGGGGCACAGATACGCAGTATTTT	CASSKTGPGRGTDTQYF
TRBD1	TRBV4-2	.	18	TRBJ1-4	TGTGCCAGCAGCCAGGGGTTGACAGGGGGCTCAACTAATGAAAAACTGTTTTTT	CASSQGLTGGSTNEKLFF
.	TRBV5-1	few	15	TRBJ2-3	TGCGCCAGCACCCCGGCAGGGATGAGCACAGATACGCAGTATTTT	CASTPAGMSTDTQYF
TRBD1	TRBV19	.	15	TRBJ1-1	TGTGCCAGTAGTATGGCGTCGGCAGGGGGCAGGGAAGCTTTCTTT	CASSMASAGGREAFF
TRBD1	TRBV10-3	.	15	TRBJ1-2	TGTGCCATCAGCGCCTCGACAGGGCGGTTGGATGGCTACACCTTC	CAISASTGRLDGYTF
.	TRBV5-1	.	16	TRBJ1-3	TGCGCCAGCAGCACTCAGGGATCTGGCGTCGGAAACACCATATATTTT	CASSTQGSGVGNTIYF
.	TRBV10-3	.	15	TRBJ1-1	TGTGCCATCAGTAGAAACAGGGACCCGAACACTGAAGCTTTCTTT	CAISRNRDPNTEAFF
.	TRBV19	.	15	TRBJ1-5	TGTGCCAGTAGTATTGGCCAGGGGAGCAATCAGCCCCAGCATTTT	CASSIGQGSNQPQHF
TRBD1	TRBV11-2	.	17	TRBJ1-1	TGTGCCAGCAGCTCCCGACAGGGTGGATTCCTGAACACTGAAGCTTTCTTT	CASSSRQGGFLNTEAFF
.	TRBV6-5	few	15	TRBJ2-1	TGTGCCAGCAGCCCCCGCCGAGGCAGGGAAAATGAGCAGTTCTTC	CASSPRRGRENEQFF
TRBD1	TRBV5-6	.	14	TRBJ2-3	TGTGCCAGCAGCTTAGGACAGGGTACAAATACGCAGTATTTT	CASSLGQGTNTQYF
TRBD2	TRBV19	.	15	TRBJ2-2	TGTGCCAGTACGTTGCGGGGGGAACTTATCGGGGAGCTGTTTTTT	CASTLRGELIGELFF
TRBD2	TRBV6-5	few	14	TRBJ2-1	TGTGCCAGCAGCCTCATGGGCGGGGGGGTTAAACAGTTCTTC	CASSLMGGGVKQFF
.	TRBV2	.	17	TRBJ1-5	TGTGCCAGCAGTGAAGTCCGGGGACATAAGAGCAATCAGCCCCAGCATTTT	CASSEVRGHKSNQPQHF
TRBD2	TRBV6-5	.	15	TRBJ2-7	TGTGCCAGCAAGGGGCTAGCGGGGCGGTCCTACGAGCAGTACTTC	CASKGLAGRSYEQYF
.	TRBV2	.	13	TRBJ1-5	TGTGCCAGCAGTTCAGAGAGCGGATCAGCCCAGCATTTT	CASSSESGSAQHF
.	TRBV20-1	.	10	TRBJ1-1	TGCAGTGCTAGTTGGCCTGAAGCTTTCTTT	CSASWPEAFF
TRBD2	TRBV30	.	14	TRBJ2-2	TGTGCCTGGACCGGGACTACCCCCACCGGGGAGCTGTTTTTT	CAWTGTTPTGELFF
TRBD1	TRBV10-3	few	15	TRBJ1-4	TGTGCCATCAGTGATGCGACAGGGGGCGAAGAAAAACTGTTTTTT	CAISDATGGEEKLFF
.	TRBV6-5	.	15	TRBJ1-6	TGTGCCAGCAGTTACGTCGGAGGTGGTATTTCACCCCTCCACTTT	CASSYVGGGISPLHF
TRBD1	TRBV29-1	.	13	TRBJ2-5	TGCAGCGTCCTCTCCGGGACAGGGGAGACCCAGTACTTC	CSVLSGTGETQYF
.	TRBV19	.	12	TRBJ1-2	TGTGCCAGTAGTTCTCGAGTTTATGGCTACACCTTC	CASSSRVYGYTF
.	TRBV5-1	.	13	TRBJ1-1	TGCGCCAGCAGCCCCTCACAGAACACTGAAGCTTTCTTT	CASSPSQNTEAFF
TRBD1	TRBV11-2	.	14	TRBJ2-3	TGTGCCAGCAGCTTAAACAGGGGAACAGATACGCAGTATTTT	CASSLNRGTDTQYF
TRBD1	TRBV28	.	12	TRBJ1-4	TGTGCCAGTGGGACAGTTAATGAAAAACTGTTTTTT	CASGTVNEKLFF
TRBD1	TRBV4-1	.	16	TRBJ1-6	TGCGCCAGCAGCCTATATTCCGGGACAGGCAATTCACCCCTCCACTTT	CASSLYSGTGNSPLHF
TRBD1	TRBV30	.	14	TRBJ1-2	TGTGCCTGGAGTGTAGGACAGGGGGTATATGGCTACACCTTC	CAWSVGQGVYGYTF
.	TRBV10-3	.	13	TRBJ2-3	TGTGCCTCCGAGGGGCGGGGAGCAGATACGCAGTATTTT	CASEGRGADTQYF
TRBD1	TRBV2	.	12	TRBJ2-4	TGTGCCAGCGAGGGGGCGAGGGACATTCAGTACTTC	CASEGARDIQYF
.	TRBV12-5	few	15	TRBJ1-5	TGTGCTAGTGGGGCCGGGACAAGCAGCAATCAGCCCCAGCATTTT	CASGAGTSSNQPQHF
.	TRBV5-1	.	13	TRBJ1-1	TGCGCCAGTCCGGTTCAGGGTGACACTGAAGCTTTCTTT	CASPVQGDTEAFF
TRBD1	TRBV10-3	.	15	TRBJ1-2	TGTGCCATCAGGAGCGGACAGGGGAGGATGGATGGCTACACCTTC	CAIRSGQGRMDGYTF
.	TRBV5-1	.	16	TRBJ2-3	TGCGCCAGCAGCTTGTCGTCGGGGGGACAAACAGATACGCAGTATTTT	CASSLSSGGQTDTQYF
.	TRBV5-6	.	12	TRBJ2-1	TGTGCCAGCAGCTACGGTGGGCATGAGCAGTTCTTC	CASSYGGHEQFF
TRBD1	TRBV6-1	.	17	TRBJ1-2	TGTGCCAGCAGTGATCTTCTAGGACAGGGGCAAACCTATGGCTACACCTTC	CASSDLLGQGQTYGYTF
TRBD2	TRBV11-2	few	15	TRBJ2-1	TGTGCCAGCAGCTTCGGGGGGGTCCCCTACAATGAGCAGTTCTTC	CASSFGGVPYNEQFF
.	TRBV5-1	.	17	TRBJ2-3	TGCGCCAGCAGCTTGGTCCTGGGGGCAGGGTTGACAGATACGCAGTATTTT	CASSLVLGAGLTDTQYF
.	TRBV7-6	.	16	TRBJ1-6	TGTGCCAGCAGCCCCGAGCCACGCGCCATAAATTCACCCCTCCACTTT	CASSPEPRAINSPLHF
.	TRBV27	.	16	TRBJ2-1	TGTGCCAGCATCAGTCGGGAAGGTGGAACCTACAATGAGCAGTTCTTC	CASISREGGTYNEQFF
.	TRBV18	few	16	TRBJ1-1	TGTGCCAGCTCAAGGCTTAGCAGGGATTTGAACACTGAAGCTTTCTTT	CASSRLSRDLNTEAFF
.	TRBV2	.	11	TRBJ2-7	TGTGCCAGCAGTGGCCTAGGCGAGCAGTACTTC	CASSGLGEQYF
.	TRBV5-1	.	17	TRBJ2-6	TGCGCCAGCAGCTTGTCGACAGGATCGTTTGGGGCCAACGTCCTGACTTTC	CASSLSTGSFGANVLTF
TRBD1	TRBV12-5	.	16	TRBJ1-3	TGTGCTAGTGGGGGGACAGGGAATTTCTCTGGAAACACCATATATTTT	CASGGTGNFSGNTIYF
.	TRBV11-2	.	17	TRBJ1-6	TGTGCCAGTACCTTTAACCCACACAGGAGTAGGGATTCACCCCTCCACTTT	CASTFNPHRSRDSPLHF
TRBD1	TRBV5-1	.	14	TRBJ1-2	TGCGCCAGCAGCGAGACAGGGTATGACTATGGCTACACCTTC	CASSETGYDYGYTF
TRBD1	TRBV4-1	.	13	TRBJ1-2	TGCGCCAGCAGCCTTTGGACAGGCTATGGCTACACCTTC	CASSLWTGYGYTF